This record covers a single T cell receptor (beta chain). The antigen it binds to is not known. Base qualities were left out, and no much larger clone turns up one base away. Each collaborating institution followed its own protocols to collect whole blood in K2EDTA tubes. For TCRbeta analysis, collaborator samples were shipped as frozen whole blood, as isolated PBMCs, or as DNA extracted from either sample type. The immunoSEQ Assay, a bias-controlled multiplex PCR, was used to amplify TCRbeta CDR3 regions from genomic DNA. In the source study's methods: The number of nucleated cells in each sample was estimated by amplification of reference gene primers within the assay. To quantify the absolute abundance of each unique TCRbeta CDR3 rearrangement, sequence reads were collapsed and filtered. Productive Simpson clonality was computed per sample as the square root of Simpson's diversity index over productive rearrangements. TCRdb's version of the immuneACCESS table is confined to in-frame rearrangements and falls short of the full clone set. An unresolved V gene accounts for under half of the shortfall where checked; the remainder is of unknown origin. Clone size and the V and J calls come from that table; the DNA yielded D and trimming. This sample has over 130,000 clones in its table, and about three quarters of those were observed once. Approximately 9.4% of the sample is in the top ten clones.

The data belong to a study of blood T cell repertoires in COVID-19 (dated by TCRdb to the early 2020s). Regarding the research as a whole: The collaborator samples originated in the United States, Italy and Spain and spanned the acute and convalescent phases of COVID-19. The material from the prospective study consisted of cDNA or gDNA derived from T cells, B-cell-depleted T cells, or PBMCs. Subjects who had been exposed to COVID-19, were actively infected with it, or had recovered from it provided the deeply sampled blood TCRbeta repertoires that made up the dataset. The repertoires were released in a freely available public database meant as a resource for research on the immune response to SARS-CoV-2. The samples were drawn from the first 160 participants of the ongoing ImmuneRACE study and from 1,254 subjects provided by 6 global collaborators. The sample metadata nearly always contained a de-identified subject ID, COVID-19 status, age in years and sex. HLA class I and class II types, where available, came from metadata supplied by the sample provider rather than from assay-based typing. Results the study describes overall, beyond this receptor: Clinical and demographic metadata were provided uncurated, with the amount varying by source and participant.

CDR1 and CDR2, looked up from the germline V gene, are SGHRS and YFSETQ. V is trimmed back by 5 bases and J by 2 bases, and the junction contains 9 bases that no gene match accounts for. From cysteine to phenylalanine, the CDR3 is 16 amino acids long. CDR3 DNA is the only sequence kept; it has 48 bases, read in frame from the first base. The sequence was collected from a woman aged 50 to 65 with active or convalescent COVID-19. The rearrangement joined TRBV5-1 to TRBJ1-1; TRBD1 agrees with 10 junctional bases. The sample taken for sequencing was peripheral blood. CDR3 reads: CASRGGTGALNTEAFF. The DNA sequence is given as TGCGCCAGCAGGGGTGGGACAGGGGCGCTCAACACTGAAGCTTTCTTT. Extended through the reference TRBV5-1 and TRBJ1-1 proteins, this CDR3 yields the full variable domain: KAGVTQTPRYLIKTRGQQVTLSCSPISGHRSVSWYQQTPGQGLQFLFEYFSETQRNKGNFPGRFSGRQFSNSRSEMNVSTLELGDSALYLCASRGGTGALNTEAFFGQGTRLTVV.